The 13 T cell receptor beta chains in this list originate from one sample, sequenced in a study of control samples from healthy donors and cancer patients. Sequenced by immunoSEQ multiplex PCR; TCRdb stores in-frame clones only, minus some. The table has about 160,000 clones, 93% seen once. Source material: blood. These receptors all come from a man aged 18 to 30 in good health.

V gene TRBV3-1 (or the pseudogene TRBV3-2) combines with J gene TRBJ1-4; 8 bases are shared with TRBD1. Germline CDR1 LGHDT, CDR2 YNNKEL (reference sequence). CDR3 size: 16 residues. V gave up 6 bases and J gave up 6 bases; unmatched junction bases: 12. This chain's CDR3 is CASSPQPSTGDEKLFF. The DNA for the CDR3 is TGTGCCAGCAGTCCTCAACCCTCGACAGGGGATGAAAAACTGTTTTTT.

This chain joins TRBV4-2 and TRBJ2-3; 8 bases map to TRBD1. The CDR3 has 18 amino acids. V lost 0 bases, J lost 4 bases, and 12 bases stayed unmatched. Germline assignment: CDR1 LGHNA and CDR2 YNFKEQ. The CDR3 loop reads CASSQDDGDRMTPDTQYF. The DNA of the CDR3 is TGTGCCAGCAGCCAAGACGATGGGGACAGGATGACCCCAGATACGCAGTATTTT.

This sequence joins TRBV11-3 and TRBJ1-1, with D uncertain. Per germline, CDR1 SGHNT and CDR2 YENEEA. V was cut by 5 bases and J by 4 bases, with 11 bases left in between. This CDR3 spans 13 amino acids. CDR3 residues: CASSPIRGTEAFF. The CDR3 DNA is TGTGCCAGCAGCCCGATCCGGGGCACTGAAGCTTTCTTT.

The chain carries TRBV19 and TRBJ2-3; 8 nucleotides agree with TRBD1. Germline-derived CDR1 and CDR2 are LNHDA and SQIVND (reference sequence). J gave up 0 bases and V 4 bases, and 3 bases lay outside the gene matches. The CDR3 has 15 amino acids. CDR3 bases: TGTGCCAGTAGTAGACAGGGGACTAGCACAGATACGCAGTATTTT. This encodes CASSRQGTSTDTQYF.

This CDR3 is CASRMTGSNSPLHF. The DNA for the CDR3 is TGTGCCAGCAGAATGACAGGGTCTAATTCACCCCTCCACTTT. The V and J genes are TRBV27 and TRBJ1-6; 7 nucleotides match TRBD1. The J segment lost 6 bases and the V segment lost 6 bases, leaving 5 bases of the junction unmatched. CDR1 is MNHEY and CDR2 is SMNVEV in the germline V gene (reference sequence). CDR3 length equals 14 residues.

The chain has TRBV7-9 and TRBJ2-1; TRBD2 aligns across 9 bases. V lost 5 bases to trimming and J lost 10 bases; unmatched junction nucleotides: 3. The CDR3 runs 12 residues. Germline lookup yields CDR1 SEHNR and CDR2 FQNEAQ (reference sequence). DNA for the CDR3: TGTGCCAGCAGCCGCGGGGGGGTGGAGCAGTTCTTC. Its protein product is CASSRGGVEQFF. The full variable domain, its missing parts supplied by reference TRBV7-9 and TRBJ2-1, is DTGVSQNPRHKITKRGQNVTFRCDPISEHNRLYWYRQTLGQGPEFLTYFQNEAQLEKSRLLSDRFSAERPKGSFSTLEIQRTEQGDSAMYLCASSRGGVEQFFGPGTRLTVL.

V is TRBV5-1 and J is TRBJ2-1, with TRBD1 matching over 8 bases. In germline, CDR1 is SGHRS, CDR2 YFSETQ. This CDR3 spans 15 amino acids. V trimming: 3 bases; J trimming: 7 bases; junction bases outside the gene matches: 9. The CDR3 DNA sequence: TGCGCCAGCAGCTCTCCCCGGGACAGGCATAATGAGCAGTTCTTC. Amino acids: CASSSPRDRHNEQFF.

V and J are TRBV28 and TRBJ2-3; D gene ambiguous. Germline lookup yields CDR1 MDHEN and CDR2 SYDVKM. With 6 bases removed from V and 1 base from J, the gap between germline ends came to 2 bases. CDR3 length: 11 amino acids. DNA of the CDR3: TGTGCCAGCAGGGGCACAGATACGCAGTATTTT. The encoded protein is CASRGTDTQYF.

The rearrangement joins TRBV7-9 to TRBJ2-4; D uncertain. CDR1 is SEHNR, CDR2 FQNEAQ, per germline (reference sequence). The CDR3 has 13 residues. Trimming removed 8 bases from V and 0 bases from J, with 8 bases in between. The CDR3 protein is CASCEVAKNIQYF. Here the CDR3 DNA reads TGTGCCAGCTGTGAGGTAGCCAAAAACATTCAGTACTTC.

This clone has just one count. The rearrangement uses TRBV7-2 and TRBJ2-3; D unresolved. CDR1 and CDR2 from the germline V gene are SGHTA and FQGNSA. Trimming removed 7 bases from V and 1 base from J, with 15 bases in between. The CDR3 loop spans 15 amino acids. CDR3 protein: CASTPSPAGTDTQYF. The CDR3 nucleotides read TGTGCCAGCACCCCGTCCCCGGCGGGCACAGATACGCAGTATTTT.

This clone is a singleton in its sample. The gene calls are TRBV5-1 and TRBJ2-3; a possible D gene is TRBD1 (8 bases). Germline-derived CDR1 and CDR2 are SGHRS and YFSETQ. The CDR3 sequence is 17 residues long. V dropped 8 bases and J dropped 6 bases, with 28 bases sitting between them. The CDR3 loop reads CASPGQGGGRAGDTQYF. CDR3 DNA: TGCGCCAGTCCCGGACAGGGTGGTGGGAGGGCCGGGGATACGCAGTATTTT.

The chain carries TRBV5-1 and TRBJ1-1, with D possibly being TRBD1 (6 bases). Germline CDR1 is SGHRS and CDR2 is YFSETQ. V gave up 7 bases and J gave up 8 bases, with 18 bases separating them. The CDR3 runs to 13 residues. The CDR3 reads CASGGPWNGEAFF. The CDR3, as DNA: TGCGCCAGCGGGGGGCCCTGGAATGGAGAAGCTTTCTTT.

The CDR3 region is CASSPTGGWYEQYF. In nucleotides, the CDR3 is TGTGCCAGCAGCCCGACAGGGGGCTGGTACGAGCAGTACTTC. This rearrangement joins TRBV7-8 to TRBJ2-7; TRBD1 aligns across 10 bases. V lost 5 bases, J lost 4 bases, and 5 bases stayed unmatched. The CDR3 is 14 residues long. The germline gives CDR1 SGHVS, CDR2 FQNEAQ.